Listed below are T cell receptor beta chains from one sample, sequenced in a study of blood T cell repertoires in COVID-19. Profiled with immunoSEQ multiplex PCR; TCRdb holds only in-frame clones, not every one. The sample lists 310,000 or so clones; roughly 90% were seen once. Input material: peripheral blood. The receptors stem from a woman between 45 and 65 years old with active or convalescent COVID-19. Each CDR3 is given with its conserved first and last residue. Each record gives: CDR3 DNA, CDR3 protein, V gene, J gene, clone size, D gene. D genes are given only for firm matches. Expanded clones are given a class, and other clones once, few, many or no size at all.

CDR3nt: TGTGCCAGCAGTGAAATTGGGACAAAATGGTATGATGGCTACACCTTC; CDR3aa: CASSEIGTKWYDGYTF; v_gene: TRBV2; j_gene: TRBJ1-2; abundance: NA; d_gene: NA
CDR3nt: TGTGCCAGCAGCTTAGCGGACAGGGCGGAGACCCAGTACTTC; CDR3aa: CASSLADRAETQYF; v_gene: TRBV7-8; j_gene: TRBJ2-5; abundance: NA; d_gene: TRBD1
CDR3nt: TGTGCCAGCAGCGTAGCCGTAAGCGGGGGCCGGTTCGGGGCAGATACGCAGTATTTT; CDR3aa: CASSVAVSGGRFGADTQYF; v_gene: TRBV9; j_gene: TRBJ2-3; abundance: NA; d_gene: TRBD2
CDR3nt: TGTGCCACCAGCAGAGTCCAATCACCCCTCCACTTT; CDR3aa: CATSRVQSPLHF; v_gene: TRBV15; j_gene: TRBJ1-6; abundance: NA; d_gene: NA
CDR3nt: TGTGCCAGCAGTCTTCACGGGTCGAACTACACCTTC; CDR3aa: CASSLHGSNYTF; v_gene: TRBV6-5; j_gene: TRBJ1-2; abundance: few; d_gene: NA
CDR3nt: TGTGCCAGCAGCACACGTCCCGGGACAGCTAACTATGGCTACACCTTC; CDR3aa: CASSTRPGTANYGYTF; v_gene: TRBV9; j_gene: TRBJ1-2; abundance: NA; d_gene: TRBD1
CDR3nt: TGCAGCGTCGACTCGGGACATATGAACACTGAAGCTTTCTTT; CDR3aa: CSVDSGHMNTEAFF; v_gene: TRBV29-1; j_gene: TRBJ1-1; abundance: NA; d_gene: NA
CDR3nt: TGCGCCAGCAGCCCAGTGTCGGGGAGCCGCTACGAGCAGTACTTC; CDR3aa: CASSPVSGSRYEQYF; v_gene: TRBV4-1; j_gene: TRBJ2-7; abundance: NA; d_gene: NA
CDR3nt: TGTGCCAGCAGTTCTTGGGCGGGGGCTGAAGCTTTCTTT; CDR3aa: CASSSWAGAEAFF; v_gene: TRBV27; j_gene: TRBJ1-1; abundance: once; d_gene: NA
CDR3nt: TGTGCCAGCAGCTACATTTACAATGAGCAGTTCTTC; CDR3aa: CASSYIYNEQFF; v_gene: TRBV11-2; j_gene: TRBJ2-1; abundance: NA; d_gene: NA
CDR3nt: TGTGCCAGCAGCATCGGGACTAGCGGGAGTTACGAGCAGTACTTC; CDR3aa: CASSIGTSGSYEQYF; v_gene: TRBV9; j_gene: TRBJ2-7; abundance: once; d_gene: TRBD2
CDR3nt: TGTGCCAGCAGGAGTCCCACCCTAGCGGACGAAGAGACCCAGTACTTC; CDR3aa: CASRSPTLADEETQYF; v_gene: TRBV2; j_gene: TRBJ2-5; abundance: NA; d_gene: TRBD2
CDR3nt: TGCAGCGTTGTGGACAGGGCGGACTATGGCTACACCTTC; CDR3aa: CSVVDRADYGYTF; v_gene: TRBV29-1; j_gene: TRBJ1-2; abundance: NA; d_gene: TRBD1
CDR3nt: TGTGCCAGCAGCCTCACTAGCGGGGGGGCTCTCTACGAGCAGTACTTC; CDR3aa: CASSLTSGGALYEQYF; v_gene: TRBV7-6; j_gene: TRBJ2-7; abundance: NA; d_gene: TRBD2
CDR3nt: TGTGCCAGCAGCCGACAGACTAGCGGGATCCCCACCGGGGAGCTGTTTTTT; CDR3aa: CASSRQTSGIPTGELFF; v_gene: TRBV4-2; j_gene: TRBJ2-2; abundance: NA; d_gene: TRBD2
CDR3nt: TGTGCCAGCAGCTTATCGGCAGGGGGCGTCTGGTCTGAAGCTTTCTTT; CDR3aa: CASSLSAGGVWSEAFF; v_gene: TRBV7-3; j_gene: TRBJ1-1; abundance: NA; d_gene: TRBD1
CDR3nt: TGTGCCAGCAGTTTAGGGGCCAGTTCTCAGCCCCAGCATTTT; CDR3aa: CASSLGASSQPQHF; v_gene: TRBV27; j_gene: TRBJ1-5; abundance: NA; d_gene: NA
CDR3nt: TGTGCCAGCAGGGGCAGGGGAGGCAATCAGCCCCAGCATTTT; CDR3aa: CASRGRGGNQPQHF; v_gene: TRBV6-5; j_gene: TRBJ1-5; abundance: NA; d_gene: NA
CDR3nt: TGTGCCAGCAGCTTATACTGGACAGATAATGAAAAACTGTTTTTT; CDR3aa: CASSLYWTDNEKLFF; v_gene: TRBV7-2; j_gene: TRBJ1-4; abundance: NA; d_gene: NA
CDR3nt: TGTGCCAGCAGCTTAGTCGGTACAGCATTTTACGAGCAGTACTTC; CDR3aa: CASSLVGTAFYEQYF; v_gene: TRBV7-2; j_gene: TRBJ2-7; abundance: NA; d_gene: NA
CDR3nt: TGTGCCAGCAGATACGGGGGGAGTCGAGAAAAACTGTTTTTT; CDR3aa: CASRYGGSREKLFF; v_gene: TRBV6-5; j_gene: TRBJ1-4; abundance: once; d_gene: NA
CDR3nt: TGTGCCAGCAGCCTTTCAGGGGGCGTTAATGAGCAGTTCTTC; CDR3aa: CASSLSGGVNEQFF; v_gene: TRBV7-3; j_gene: TRBJ2-1; abundance: NA; d_gene: TRBD1
CDR3nt: TGTGCCAGTAGTAGAGAGGGACAAGTGAACACCGGGGAGCTGTTTTTT; CDR3aa: CASSREGQVNTGELFF; v_gene: TRBV19; j_gene: TRBJ2-2; abundance: NA; d_gene: NA
CDR3nt: TGTGCCAGCAGGGGACACGGTAGCAATCAGCCCCAGCATTTT; CDR3aa: CASRGHGSNQPQHF; v_gene: TRBV2; j_gene: TRBJ1-5; abundance: NA; d_gene: NA
CDR3nt: TGTGCCAGCAGCCGAAACCGTCGACAGGGGGCCTTGAACACTGAAGCTTTCTTT; CDR3aa: CASSRNRRQGALNTEAFF; v_gene: TRBV27; j_gene: TRBJ1-1; abundance: NA; d_gene: TRBD1
CDR3nt: TGTGCCAGCAGTTGGGCAGCCTACACTGAAGCTTTCTTT; CDR3aa: CASSWAAYTEAFF; v_gene: TRBV6-2/TRBV6-3; j_gene: TRBJ1-1; abundance: NA; d_gene: NA
CDR3nt: TGCGCCAGCAGCTCACTAGCGGGGGGGCAGGGAGAGACCCAGTACTTC; CDR3aa: CASSSLAGGQGETQYF; v_gene: TRBV5-1; j_gene: TRBJ2-5; abundance: NA; d_gene: TRBD2
CDR3nt: TGTGCCAGCAGCGGCTCTCGGACTGAGCAAGAGACCCAGTACTTC; CDR3aa: CASSGSRTEQETQYF; v_gene: TRBV7-9; j_gene: TRBJ2-5; abundance: NA; d_gene: NA
CDR3nt: TGTGCCAGCAGTTTTATCAACCAGGGGACCTACAATGAGCAGTTCTTC; CDR3aa: CASSFINQGTYNEQFF; v_gene: TRBV28; j_gene: TRBJ2-1; abundance: NA; d_gene: NA
CDR3nt: TGTGCCAGCAGTCCAGGGGGGAGCTCCTATAATTCACCCCTCCACTTT; CDR3aa: CASSPGGSSYNSPLHF; v_gene: TRBV28; j_gene: TRBJ1-6; abundance: NA; d_gene: TRBD1
CDR3nt: TGTGCCAGCAGTATCGACAGGGGGACCTACAATGAGCAGTTCTTC; CDR3aa: CASSIDRGTYNEQFF; v_gene: TRBV6-5; j_gene: TRBJ2-1; abundance: NA; d_gene: TRBD1
CDR3nt: TGTGCCAGCAGTCCCGGGACAGCGAAGTACGAGCAGTACTTC; CDR3aa: CASSPGTAKYEQYF; v_gene: TRBV7-2; j_gene: TRBJ2-7; abundance: NA; d_gene: TRBD1
CDR3nt: TGTGCCATCAGTGAGAGCCCGGGACTAGCGGGACTAGATACGCAGTATTTT; CDR3aa: CAISESPGLAGLDTQYF; v_gene: TRBV10-3; j_gene: TRBJ2-3; abundance: NA; d_gene: TRBD2
CDR3nt: TGTGCCAGCTCACCCCAACAGGGTCTAACTGACTATGGCTACACCTTC; CDR3aa: CASSPQQGLTDYGYTF; v_gene: TRBV18; j_gene: TRBJ1-2; abundance: NA; d_gene: NA
CDR3nt: TGCGCCAGCAGCTTGGCCCCGCTGGGGCCCCAAGAGACCCAGTACTTC; CDR3aa: CASSLAPLGPQETQYF; v_gene: TRBV5-1; j_gene: TRBJ2-5; abundance: NA; d_gene: NA
CDR3nt: TGTGCCAGCAGCCAAGTATCAGCGTACGGCTTCTATGGCTACACCTTC; CDR3aa: CASSQVSAYGFYGYTF; v_gene: TRBV4-2; j_gene: TRBJ1-2; abundance: NA; d_gene: NA
CDR3nt: TGTGCCAGCAGCTTAGGCGGGGGTACGTACAATGAGCAGTTCTTC; CDR3aa: CASSLGGGTYNEQFF; v_gene: TRBV7-3; j_gene: TRBJ2-1; abundance: NA; d_gene: TRBD2
CDR3nt: TGCGCCAGCAGCTTGGCCTGGGGCAGCACTAACACTGAAGCTTTCTTT; CDR3aa: CASSLAWGSTNTEAFF; v_gene: TRBV5-1; j_gene: TRBJ1-1; abundance: NA; d_gene: NA
CDR3nt: TGTGCCAGCAGCTTTACAGGGGGCGGTAGCAATCAGCCCCAGCATTTT; CDR3aa: CASSFTGGGSNQPQHF; v_gene: TRBV7-2; j_gene: TRBJ1-5; abundance: NA; d_gene: TRBD1
CDR3nt: TGTGCCACCAGCACACCCCGACAGAACTATGGCTACACCTTC; CDR3aa: CATSTPRQNYGYTF; v_gene: TRBV15; j_gene: TRBJ1-2; abundance: NA; d_gene: NA
CDR3nt: TGTGCCAGTAGTAAGGAGGACAGCTCTCCCCTCCACTTT; CDR3aa: CASSKEDSSPLHF; v_gene: TRBV19; j_gene: TRBJ1-6; abundance: few; d_gene: NA
CDR3nt: TGTGCCAGCAGTGGGACAGGGCACCGCCCTGGGGCCAACGTCCTGACTTTC; CDR3aa: CASSGTGHRPGANVLTF; v_gene: TRBV28; j_gene: TRBJ2-6; abundance: once; d_gene: TRBD1